This T cell receptor beta chain was documented in a study of beta chain features in type 1 diabetes. Study findings and constraints: In all four CD4+ subsets, TCRB CDR3 length was significantly, moderately reduced in type 1 diabetes.

Expressed TCRB transcripts got sequenced, as all isolated RNA was reverse transcribed. The repertoire was sequenced with immunoSEQ multiplex PCR; TCRdb's copy has only in-frame clones and lacks some. There are roughly 70,000 clones in the sample; 45% to 50% occur only once, and 0.7% lies in the top ten. This clone turned up a few times. Its antigen is undetermined. This CDR3 is 14 amino acids long. V was cut by 6 bases and J by 4 bases, with 12 bases left in between. Germline CDR1 reads MGHDK; CDR2 reads SYGVNS. This receptor was identified in a man aged 25 to 40 with type 1 diabetes. This chain uses TRBV25-1 with TRBJ2-2; no clear D. The sample consisted of central memory CD4+ T cells from blood. CDR3 nucleotides: TGTGCCAGCAGCGTAAGAGGCGGCACCGGGGAGCTGTTTTTT. Translation gives CASSVRGGTGELFF.